These T cell receptor beta chains were read from a single sample in a study of cytomegalovirus exposure and HLA in healthy donors. Clones were read by immunoSEQ multiplex PCR, and TCRdb kept only the in-frame ones, dropping some. This sample's table reports 140,000 or so clones. Sequenced material: PBMCs. All receptors derive from a male donor in good health and CMV-seronegative. CDR3s include the opening cysteine and the closing phenylalanine or tryptophan. Each record gives: CDR3 DNA, CDR3 protein, J gene, V gene, D gene. A D gene is named only where the DNA matches it firmly.

DNA: TGCAGCGTTGAAGATCACCGGATAGGGGTTGGGGATGGCTACACCTTC
CDR3: CSVEDHRIGVGDGYTF
J: TRBJ1-2
V: TRBV29-1
D: NA

DNA: TGCGCCAGCAGCCCCCTAGCGGGCGTTAACAATGAGCAGTTCTTC
CDR3: CASSPLAGVNNEQFF
J: TRBJ2-1
V: TRBV5-1
D: TRBD2

DNA: TGTGCCTGGGGGGACAGGGGGGATTCACCCCTCCACTTT
CDR3: CAWGDRGDSPLHF
J: TRBJ1-6
V: TRBV30
D: TRBD1

DNA: TGTGCCAGCAGCCCCACGAGCACTGAAGCTTTCTTT
CDR3: CASSPTSTEAFF
J: TRBJ1-1
V: TRBV9
D: NA

DNA: TGTGCCAGCAGCTCCGTTGGGGGGAGCACTGAAGCTTTCTTT
CDR3: CASSSVGGSTEAFF
J: TRBJ1-1
V: TRBV11-2
D: NA

DNA: TGTGCCAGCAGCTGGGGGGGCACCATATATTTT
CDR3: CASSWGGTIYF
J: TRBJ1-3
V: TRBV11-2
D: NA

DNA: TGTGCCAGCAGCCATGGGACTAGCGGACAAGAGACCCAGTACTTC
CDR3: CASSHGTSGQETQYF
J: TRBJ2-5
V: TRBV9
D: TRBD2

DNA: TGTGCCAGCAGCTTAGTAGCGGGGATAGGTGATGAGCAGTTCTTC
CDR3: CASSLVAGIGDEQFF
J: TRBJ2-1
V: TRBV11-2
D: TRBD2

DNA: TGTGCCAGTAGTATCGGAGTGGTCCATGGCTACACCTTC
CDR3: CASSIGVVHGYTF
J: TRBJ1-2
V: TRBV19
D: NA

DNA: TGTGCCAGCAGCCCGATAACAGGGGGGGATGAAAAACTGTTTTTT
CDR3: CASSPITGGDEKLFF
J: TRBJ1-4
V: TRBV7-9
D: TRBD1

DNA: TGTGCCAGCAGCGACGGGACAGCGATATGGGATCAGCCCCAGCATTTT
CDR3: CASSDGTAIWDQPQHF
J: TRBJ1-5
V: TRBV2
D: TRBD1

DNA: TGTGCCAGCTCACCAACAGGGGGGAGGCCCTACGAGCAGTACTTC
CDR3: CASSPTGGRPYEQYF
J: TRBJ2-7
V: TRBV18
D: TRBD1

DNA: TGTGCCAGCAGCTTAGTACCGGGGAGGGTTACTGAAGCTTTCTTT
CDR3: CASSLVPGRVTEAFF
J: TRBJ1-1
V: TRBV7-8
D: NA

DNA: TGTGCCAGCAGCTTAGGGACTAGGCGAGACAATGAGCAGTTCTTC
CDR3: CASSLGTRRDNEQFF
J: TRBJ2-1
V: TRBV7-2
D: TRBD2

DNA: TGCAGCGCTTCACCCGGGGGGACTGAAGCTTTCTTT
CDR3: CSASPGGTEAFF
J: TRBJ1-1
V: TRBV29-1
D: NA

DNA: TGCGCCAGCAGCTTTAGCACCGGGGAGCTGTTTTTT
CDR3: CASSFSTGELFF
J: TRBJ2-2
V: TRBV5-1
D: NA

DNA: TGTGCCAGCTGGGACACAAACACTGAAGCTTTCTTT
CDR3: CASWDTNTEAFF
J: TRBJ1-1
V: TRBV28
D: NA

DNA: TGTGCCACCAGCACCTTAAGAGATAGGACGGGGAGCTCCTACGAGCAGTACTTC
CDR3: CATSTLRDRTGSSYEQYF
J: TRBJ2-7
V: TRBV15
D: NA

DNA: TGTGCCAGCAGTGTTGGGACAGGGGTCTTCACTGAAGCTTTCTTT
CDR3: CASSVGTGVFTEAFF
J: TRBJ1-1
V: TRBV2
D: TRBD1

DNA: TGTGCCAGCAGCTCCCCCGGGACAGGGCGGGATGGCTACACCTTC
CDR3: CASSSPGTGRDGYTF
J: TRBJ1-2
V: TRBV5-6
D: TRBD1

DNA: TGTGCCAGTAGTATGACAGGGGGCAACCAGCCCCAGCATTTT
CDR3: CASSMTGGNQPQHF
J: TRBJ1-5
V: TRBV19
D: TRBD1

DNA: TGTGCCAGCAGCTTAATGAACAGGGCACACGAGCAGTACTTC
CDR3: CASSLMNRAHEQYF
J: TRBJ2-7
V: TRBV7-2
D: NA

DNA: TGTGCCAGCAGCCAAGACAGGGGAACCCTCGACTACGAGCAGTACTTC
CDR3: CASSQDRGTLDYEQYF
J: TRBJ2-7
V: TRBV4-2
D: NA

DNA: TGTGCCAGCGCGGAGGGCTCTGGAAACACCATATATTTT
CDR3: CASAEGSGNTIYF
J: TRBJ1-3
V: TRBV2
D: NA

DNA: TGTGCCAGCAGTGAAGGAGCGGGAGGAGGTACGGAGCAGTACTTC
CDR3: CASSEGAGGGTEQYF
J: TRBJ2-7
V: TRBV25-1
D: TRBD2

DNA: TGTGCCAGCAGCCCGGGACAGGGGTTACAAGAGACCCAGTACTTC
CDR3: CASSPGQGLQETQYF
J: TRBJ2-5
V: TRBV7-7
D: TRBD1

DNA: TGTGCCAGCAGTTACGGCCAGACAAGCTCTGGAAACACCATATATTTT
CDR3: CASSYGQTSSGNTIYF
J: TRBJ1-3
V: TRBV6-5
D: NA

DNA: TGCGCCAGCAGCCAGCAGGGACAACCGAACACTGAAGCTTTCTTT
CDR3: CASSQQGQPNTEAFF
J: TRBJ1-1
V: TRBV5-1
D: NA

DNA: TGTGCCAGTAGTATCGGGACAGGGAACTATGGCTACACCTTC
CDR3: CASSIGTGNYGYTF
J: TRBJ1-2
V: TRBV19
D: TRBD1

DNA: TGTGCCTGGAGTGTATCATTTCCGGGGAGCTCTGGAAACACCATATATTTT
CDR3: CAWSVSFPGSSGNTIYF
J: TRBJ1-3
V: TRBV30
D: NA

DNA: TGTGCCAGCAGTCAGACAGGATACGAGCAGTACTTC
CDR3: CASSQTGYEQYF
J: TRBJ2-7
V: TRBV2
D: NA

DNA: TGTGCCAGCAGTTACCTCACTAGCGGGGGCTACAATGAGCAGTTCTTC
CDR3: CASSYLTSGGYNEQFF
J: TRBJ2-1
V: TRBV6-5
D: TRBD2